The clone carrying this T cell receptor beta chain was counted a few times. No antigen is known for it. Unique molecular identifiers had been added to the TCR beta cDNA libraries. Each sample of 1 to 10 million input T cells yielded 500,000 or so cDNA molecules, so each molecule approximated one T cell. TCRdb reprocessed the PCR reads with MiXCR, giving one entry per CDR3 protein. The table shows approximately 730,000 distinct CDR3 sequences, with around 42% occurring only once. The length of the CDR3 is 15 residues. The V end lost 5 bases, the J end lost 5 bases, and 17 bases lay between the germline ends. The entry originates in a study of post-analysis software for immune sequencing data. Regarding the study as a whole: Patients carried a handful of TRBV segments more frequently than controls did, and TRBV5-6, TRBV5-1 and TRBV20-1 were among them.

Sequenced: blood. The receptor's source is a girl aged 10-17 years with multiple sclerosis. The genes are TRBV12-3 or TRBV12-4 and TRBJ2-3; D may be TRBD1 or TRBD2 (5 bases each). The CDR3 spells CASSAGTNPGDTQYF. In DNA form, the CDR3 reads TGTGCCAGCAGTGCTGGGACCAATCCGGGAGATACGCAGTATTTT.